Listed below are T cell receptor beta chains from one sample, sequenced in a study of Ad26.COV2.S vaccination and SARS-CoV-2 variants. TCRdb's table, derived via immunoSEQ multiplex PCR, lists solely in-frame clones and lacks some. The sample holds roughly 380,000 clones, roughly 84% seen once. This sample comprised peripheral blood, obtained in a trial of Ad26.COV2.S vaccine versus placebo. Receptors were obtained from a person aged 18-60 years who received the Ad26.COV2.S COVID-19 vaccine or a placebo. The CDR3 runs from the conserved cysteine through the conserved F or W. A D gene is named only where the DNA matches it firmly. Expanded clones get a size class; other rows say once, few or many, or leave the size out.

clone size	D gene	V gene	J gene	CDR3 protein	CDR3 DNA
NA	NA	TRBV28	TRBJ1-5	CASSSPGVYSNQPQHF	TGTGCCAGCAGTTCCCCAGGGGTTTATAGCAATCAGCCCCAGCATTTT
NA	NA	TRBV7-9	TRBJ2-7	CASRGNEQYF	TGTGCCAGCAGGGGAAACGAGCAGTACTTC
NA	NA	TRBV5-1	TRBJ2-5	CASSSQKETQYF	TGCGCCAGCAGCTCACAGAAAGAGACCCAGTACTTC
once	NA	TRBV7-2	TRBJ2-2	CASSLASFGHGELFF	TGTGCCAGCAGCTTAGCATCCTTCGGTCACGGGGAGCTGTTTTTT
NA	NA	TRBV6-5	TRBJ1-3	CASSYGSSGNTIYF	TGTGCCAGCAGTTACGGGTCCTCTGGAAACACCATATATTTT
NA	TRBD2	TRBV6-6	TRBJ2-1	CASSSRTSGGFGEQFF	TGTGCCAGCAGTTCGCGGACTAGCGGGGGGTTTGGTGAGCAGTTCTTC
NA	NA	TRBV2	TRBJ1-5	CASRGTREESNQPQHF	TGTGCCAGCAGGGGGACACGGGAAGAGAGCAATCAGCCCCAGCATTTT
few	NA	TRBV7-2	TRBJ2-1	CASSSTSYYNEQFF	TGTGCCAGCAGCTCCACTAGTTATTACAATGAGCAGTTCTTC
once	NA	TRBV7-9	TRBJ2-7	CASSPQYEQYF	TGTGCCAGCAGCCCCCAATACGAGCAGTACTTC
NA	TRBD1	TRBV4-3	TRBJ1-1	CASSQVAGGVNTEAFF	TGCGCCAGCAGCCAAGTGGCAGGGGGCGTGAACACTGAAGCTTTCTTT
NA	NA	TRBV29-1	TRBJ1-1	CSVVSGGTEAFF	TGCAGCGTTGTGTCCGGAGGAACTGAAGCTTTCTTT
NA	NA	TRBV4-1	TRBJ1-1	CASSQASAGSTEAFF	TGCGCCAGCAGCCAAGCGAGTGCTGGGAGCACTGAAGCTTTCTTT
NA	TRBD2	TRBV7-2	TRBJ2-7	CASSPRGTYEQYF	TGTGCCAGCAGCCCGCGGGGGACCTACGAGCAGTACTTC
few	TRBD1	TRBV28	TRBJ2-3	CASSAIDRGRSDTQYF	TGTGCCAGCAGTGCCATCGACAGGGGGCGCTCAGATACGCAGTATTTT
NA	TRBD2	TRBV27	TRBJ2-2	CASIRPGRSGELFF	TGTGCCAGCATAAGACCCGGGAGGTCCGGGGAGCTGTTTTTT
NA	NA	TRBV28	TRBJ1-2	CASSRDEFYGYTF	TGTGCCAGCAGTCGGGACGAATTTTATGGCTACACCTTC
NA	TRBD1	TRBV19	TRBJ2-4	CASRPTGDLGIQYF	TGTGCCAGTAGACCGACAGGGGATCTCGGGATTCAGTACTTC
NA	NA	TRBV7-2	TRBJ1-2	CASSATGYDGYTF	TGTGCCAGCAGCGCTACAGGGTACGACGGCTACACCTTC
NA	NA	TRBV2	TRBJ1-5	CASSRRDKANQPQHF	TGTGCCAGCAGTCGCCGGGACAAAGCCAATCAGCCCCAGCATTTT
NA	NA	TRBV7-9	TRBJ2-7	CASSLLALEQYF	TGTGCCAGCAGCTTATTAGCGCTCGAGCAGTACTTC
NA	TRBD2	TRBV24-1	TRBJ2-3	CATSDLLPGTSRTDTQYF	TGTGCCACCAGTGATTTGCTTCCCGGGACTAGCCGCACAGATACGCAGTATTTT
once	TRBD2	TRBV18	TRBJ2-1	CASSLIAGGLNNEQFF	TGTGCCAGCTCACTCATAGCGGGAGGGTTGAACAATGAGCAGTTCTTC
NA	TRBD1	TRBV27	TRBJ1-6	CASSPQDRTNNSPLHF	TGTGCCAGCAGTCCGCAGGACAGGACGAACAATTCACCCCTCCACTTT
NA	NA	TRBV2	TRBJ1-1	CASGGRAMNTEAFF	TGTGCCAGCGGGGGGCGGGCTATGAACACTGAAGCTTTCTTT